This T cell receptor beta chain emerged from a study of blood T cells in healthy people across ages. Findings of the study overall: Donor CMV infection status was unknown, possibly confounding age-related changes in expanded clonotypes.

Peripheral blood was drawn, ten milliliters per donor. Concerning this clonotype: Its specificity is not known.

Primers used in a second PCR of about 6 to 11 cycles were a sample-barcoded 5' primer and a J-beta primer mix. A single record per CDR3 protein comes from TCRdb applying MiXCR to the 5' RACE reads. In the table there are approximately 900,000 distinct CDR3 sequences, around 48% of which are singletons. This TCR came from a man aged 25-45 years in good health. The sample taken for sequencing was blood.

The CDR3 loop is CASSLQDYYGYTF. The CDR3 coding sequence is TGTGCCAGCAGTTTACAGGACTACTATGGCTACACCTTC. V usage is TRBV27 and J usage is TRBJ1-2; no clear D gene. The ends were cut back, 2 bases at V and 3 bases at J, with 7 bases in the middle. The length of the CDR3 is 13 residues. The germline V gene has CDR1 MNHEY and CDR2 SMNVEV (reference sequence).